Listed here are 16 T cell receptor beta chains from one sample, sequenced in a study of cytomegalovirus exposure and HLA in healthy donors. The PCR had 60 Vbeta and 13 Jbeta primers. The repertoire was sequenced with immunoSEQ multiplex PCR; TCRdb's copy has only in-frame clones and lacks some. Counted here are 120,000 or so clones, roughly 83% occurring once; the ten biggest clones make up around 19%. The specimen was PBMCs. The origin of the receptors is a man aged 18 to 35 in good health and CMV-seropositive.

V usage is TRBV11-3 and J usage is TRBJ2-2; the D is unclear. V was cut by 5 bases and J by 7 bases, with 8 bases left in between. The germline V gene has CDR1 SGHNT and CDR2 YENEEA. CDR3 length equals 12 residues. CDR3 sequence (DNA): TGTGCCAGCAGCCCCCTCGGCGGGGAGCTGTTTTTT. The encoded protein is CASSPLGGELFF.

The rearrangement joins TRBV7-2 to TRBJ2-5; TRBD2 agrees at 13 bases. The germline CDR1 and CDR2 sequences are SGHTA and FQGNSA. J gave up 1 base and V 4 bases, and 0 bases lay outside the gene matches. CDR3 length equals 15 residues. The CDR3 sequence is CASSWTSGGQETQYF. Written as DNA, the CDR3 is TGTGCCAGCAGCTGGACTAGCGGGGGCCAAGAGACCCAGTACTTC. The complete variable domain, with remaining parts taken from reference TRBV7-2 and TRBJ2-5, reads GAGVSQSPSNKVTEKGKDVELRCDPISGHTALYWYRQSLGQGLEFLIYFQGNSAPDKSGLPSDRFSAERTGGSVSTLTIQRTQQEDSAVYLCASSWTSGGQETQYFGPGTRLLVL.

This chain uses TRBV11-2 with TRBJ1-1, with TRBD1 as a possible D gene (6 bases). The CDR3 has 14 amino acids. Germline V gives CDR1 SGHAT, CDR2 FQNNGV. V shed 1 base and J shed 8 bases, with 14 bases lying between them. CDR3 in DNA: TGTGCCAGCAGCTTAGGGGCAGGGGCCGCAGAAGCTTTCTTT. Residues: CASSLGAGAAEAFF.

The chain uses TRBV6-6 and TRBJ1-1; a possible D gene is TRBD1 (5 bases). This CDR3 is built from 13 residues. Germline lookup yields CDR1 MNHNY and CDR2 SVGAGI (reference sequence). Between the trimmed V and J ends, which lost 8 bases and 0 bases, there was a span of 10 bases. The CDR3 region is CASRRGVNTEAFF. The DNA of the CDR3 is TGTGCCAGCCGCCGGGGGGTGAACACTGAAGCTTTCTTT.

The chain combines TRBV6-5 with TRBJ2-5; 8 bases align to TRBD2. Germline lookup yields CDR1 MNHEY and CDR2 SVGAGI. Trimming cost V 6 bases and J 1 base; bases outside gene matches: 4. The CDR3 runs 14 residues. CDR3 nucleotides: TGTGCCAGCAGCCCCGGACTAGCCCAAGAGACCCAGTACTTC. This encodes CASSPGLAQETQYF.

The CDR3 loop reads CASSVRGWETQYF. The DNA of the CDR3 is TGTGCCAGCAGTGTCCGGGGTTGGGAGACCCAGTACTTC. The V gene is TRBV2, the J gene TRBJ2-5, with a tentative D call TRBD2 (5 bases). V gave up 4 bases and J gave up 5 bases, with 11 bases separating them. This CDR3 contains 13 residues. CDR1 SNHLY and CDR2 FYNNEI come from the germline V gene.

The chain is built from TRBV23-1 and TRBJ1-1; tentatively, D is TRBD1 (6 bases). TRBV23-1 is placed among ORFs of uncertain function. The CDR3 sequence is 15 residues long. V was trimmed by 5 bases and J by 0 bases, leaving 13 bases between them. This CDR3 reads CASSAPGHLNTEAFF. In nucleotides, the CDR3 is TGCGCCAGCAGTGCTCCGGGACACCTGAACACTGAAGCTTTCTTT.

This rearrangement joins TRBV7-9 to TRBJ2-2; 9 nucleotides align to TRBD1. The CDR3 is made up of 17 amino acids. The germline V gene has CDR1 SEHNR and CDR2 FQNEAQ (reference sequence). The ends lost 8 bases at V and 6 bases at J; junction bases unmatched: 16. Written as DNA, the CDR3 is TGTGCCAGCCGGCCCAAGCGTTCCGGGACAGGGCCCGGGGAGCTGTTTTTT. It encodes CASRPKRSGTGPGELFF.

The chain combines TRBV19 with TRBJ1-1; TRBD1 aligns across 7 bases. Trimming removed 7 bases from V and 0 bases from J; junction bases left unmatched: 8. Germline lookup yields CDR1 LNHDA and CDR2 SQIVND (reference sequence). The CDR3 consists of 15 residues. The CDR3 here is CASTPGGSMNTEAFF. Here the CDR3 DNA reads TGTGCCAGTACCCCAGGGGGATCCATGAACACTGAAGCTTTCTTT. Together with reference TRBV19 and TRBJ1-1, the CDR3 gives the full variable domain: DGGITQSPKYLFRKEGQNVTLSCEQNLNHDAMYWYRQDPGQGLRLIYYSQIVNDFQKGDIAEGYSVSREKKESFPLTVTSAQKNPTAFYLCASTPGGSMNTEAFFGQGTRLTVV.

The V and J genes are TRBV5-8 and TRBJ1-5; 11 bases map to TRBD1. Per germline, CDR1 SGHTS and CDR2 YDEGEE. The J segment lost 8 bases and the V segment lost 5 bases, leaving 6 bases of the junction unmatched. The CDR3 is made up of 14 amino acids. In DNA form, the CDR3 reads TGTGCCAGCAGTAGGACAGGGGGCTCAGAGCCCCAGCATTTT. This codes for CASSRTGGSEPQHF.

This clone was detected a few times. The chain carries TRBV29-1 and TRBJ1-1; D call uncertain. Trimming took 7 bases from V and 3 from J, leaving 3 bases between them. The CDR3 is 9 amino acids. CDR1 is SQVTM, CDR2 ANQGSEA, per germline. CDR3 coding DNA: TGCAGCGCTGACACTGAAGCTTTCTTT. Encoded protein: CSADTEAFF. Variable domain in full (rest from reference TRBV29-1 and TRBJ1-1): SAVISQKPSRDICQRGTSLTIQCQVDSQVTMMFWYRQQPGQSLTLIATANQGSEATYESGFVIDKFPISRPNLTFSTLTVSNMSPEDSSIYLCSADTEAFFGQGTRLTVV.

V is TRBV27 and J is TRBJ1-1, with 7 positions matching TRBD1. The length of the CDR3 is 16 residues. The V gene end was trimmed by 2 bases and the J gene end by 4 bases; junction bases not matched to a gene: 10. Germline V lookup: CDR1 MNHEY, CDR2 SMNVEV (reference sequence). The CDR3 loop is CASSLVRAGGSTEAFF. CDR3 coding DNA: TGTGCCAGCAGTTTAGTCCGGGCAGGGGGAAGCACTGAAGCTTTCTTT.

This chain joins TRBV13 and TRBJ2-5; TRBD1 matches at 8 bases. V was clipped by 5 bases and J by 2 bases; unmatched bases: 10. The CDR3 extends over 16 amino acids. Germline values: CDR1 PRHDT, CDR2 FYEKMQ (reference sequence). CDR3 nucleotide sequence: TGTGCCAGCAGCCCCCCAGGGGGCGGAGGGCAAGAGACCCAGTACTTC. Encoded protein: CASSPPGGGGQETQYF.

The CDR3 here is CASSPVGTGYEQYF. DNA for the CDR3: TGTGCCAGCAGCCCTGTTGGGACAGGGTACGAGCAGTACTTC. The chain recombines TRBV11-2 with TRBJ2-7, with 9 bases fitting TRBD1. This CDR3 region has 14 residues. The J segment lost 4 bases and the V segment lost 5 bases, leaving 6 bases of the junction unmatched. CDR1 is SGHAT and CDR2 is FQNNGV in the germline V gene.

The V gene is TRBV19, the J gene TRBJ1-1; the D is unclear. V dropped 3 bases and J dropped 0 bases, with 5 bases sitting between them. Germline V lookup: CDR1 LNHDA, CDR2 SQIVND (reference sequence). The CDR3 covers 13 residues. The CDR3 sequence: CASSMALNTEAFF. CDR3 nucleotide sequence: TGTGCCAGTAGTATGGCCCTGAACACTGAAGCTTTCTTT.

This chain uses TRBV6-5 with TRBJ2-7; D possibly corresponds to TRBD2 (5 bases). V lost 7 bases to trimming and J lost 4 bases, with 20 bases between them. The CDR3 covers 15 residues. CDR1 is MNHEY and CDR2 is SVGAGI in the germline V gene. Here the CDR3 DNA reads TGTGCCAGCACCACTTTTGAGAGGGTCGGGTACGAGCAGTACTTC. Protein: CASTTFERVGYEQYF.